The rows below give T cell receptor beta chains drawn from one sample of a study of T cells expressing NK-cell markers. TCRdb re-called the 5' RACE reads; one entry per CDR3 protein, DNA not given. This sample lists approximately 150,000 distinct CDR3 sequences; its ten largest clones have under 20%. Material: blood T cells: a sorted CD56 or NKG2C T cell subset, CD4+ or CD8+ T cells, or bulk PBMC T cells (not recorded which). The receptor set was obtained from a woman between 18 and 70 years old in good health. Each CDR3 is given with its conserved first and last residue.

v_gene	j_gene	CDR3aa
TRBV4-2	TRBJ2-1	CASSQVTEGTYNEQFF
TRBV3-1	TRBJ2-5	CASSQVLFETQYF
TRBV10-3	TRBJ2-3	CAISRGTSTDTQYF
TRBV5-1	TRBJ2-7	CASSLLGDESYEQYF
TRBV18	TRBJ2-7	CASSPTTGRTYELYF
TRBV18	TRBJ2-1	CASSPVILAGDGNEQFF
TRBV5-6	TRBJ2-1	CASSQGLAYYNEQFF
TRBV15	TRBJ2-7	CATSRVRGQGEHEQYF
TRBV20-1	TRBJ1-6	CSAPVGIRGGVSPLHF
TRBV10-3	TRBJ2-2	CAISVGQGLRRDTGELFF
TRBV7-2	TRBJ2-1	CASSLLGQEQFF
TRBV5-1	TRBJ2-7	CASSLWVGTGSYEQYF
TRBV27	TRBJ1-6	CASSFRGGNSPLHF
TRBV28	TRBJ1-2	CASSSQGRSYTF
TRBV20-1	TRBJ1-6	CSAPTGRGSPLHF
TRBV2	TRBJ1-4	CASCWVSGNEKLFF
TRBV12-3/TRBV12-4	TRBJ2-3	CASTHQGAGDTQYF
TRBV7-9	TRBJ2-5	CASSPGVAETQYF
TRBV20-1	TRBJ2-3	CSALNRDRGQGTQYF
TRBV7-8	TRBJ2-7	CASGGSRGGNYEQYF
TRBV12-3/TRBV12-4	TRBJ1-4	CASRLMGQGDEKLFF
TRBV6-5	TRBJ2-7	CASRDSRTSGSKEQYF
TRBV6-2/TRBV6-3	TRBJ2-3	CASSYVSRGADTQYF
TRBV5-1	TRBJ1-2	CASSLGWRESGYGYTF
TRBV27	TRBJ2-5	CASSPRLAGIQYQETQYF
TRBV4-2	TRBJ1-2	CASSHTIMRGDSYGYTF
TRBV5-1	TRBJ2-3	CASTTGGASTDTQYF
TRBV6-1	TRBJ2-1	CASSEQRTSGRADEQFF
TRBV20-1	TRBJ2-3	CSARGDRGPSDTQYF
TRBV20-1	TRBJ2-5	CSAKDPRRGETQYF
TRBV18	TRBJ2-7	CASSPQGTPSYEQYF
TRBV3-1	TRBJ2-6	CASSLGANVLTF
TRBV30	TRBJ2-4	CAGSPQGWAQAKNIQYF
TRBV20-1	TRBJ2-7	CSVIRLAGGPREQYF
TRBV7-9	TRBJ2-7	CASSLAGRQVGSYEQYF
TRBV7-9	TRBJ2-2	CASRRDLNTGELFF
TRBV20-1	TRBJ1-1	CSARDVQGPEAFF
TRBV5-1	TRBJ2-2	CASSPRFSRDRIRTGELFF
TRBV12-3/TRBV12-4	TRBJ1-1	CASSRPPGLEAFF
TRBV7-9	TRBJ1-6	CASSFTGDGSPLHF
TRBV12-3/TRBV12-4	TRBJ2-1	CASRALGGGPYNEQFF
TRBV20-1	TRBJ2-1	CSAFALSYNEQFF
TRBV7-8	TRBJ2-1	CASSLAATSGFSSYNEQFF
TRBV5-1	TRBJ2-5	CASSSLGQGGQETQYF
TRBV5-8	TRBJ2-5	CASTRLVDSQETQYF
TRBV10-3	TRBJ2-1	CAISEWKNEQFF
TRBV7-8	TRBJ1-4	CASSVKDSPGEKLFF
TRBV14	TRBJ2-3	CASSQPRAGGTDTQYF
TRBV7-2	TRBJ1-3	CASSMDRRNTIYF
TRBV10-3	TRBJ1-1	CAIRWDREAEAFF
TRBV27	TRBJ1-2	CASSITGTGVYGYTF
TRBV7-8	TRBJ1-1	CASSSGQGVTEAFF
TRBV5-1	TRBJ2-5	CASSSRAPGRETQYF
TRBV29-1	TRBJ2-7	CSVEVGSGAPRYF
TRBV28	TRBJ1-6	CASRPDRGGSYNSPLHF